This TCR beta chain is from a study of vaccination effects on CD4 cells after COVID-19. Study information: It was a median of 72 days after the second dose that post-vaccine samples were obtained.

In regard to this clone: The antigen remains undetermined.

Before any sequencing was done, the ViraFEST assay used viral peptide pools to expand antigen-specific CD4+ T cells. After roughly 11 days in culture, the CD4+ T cells were isolated. Everyone in the study got two shots of either the BNT162b2 or mRNA-1273 vaccine. People in the vaccine group had not been infected with SARS-CoV-2 before, and their nucleocapsid antibodies were negative. The culture medium for around 2 million PBMC per well included about 9 IU/ml IL-2 and around 10 ug/ml peptides. On days 3 and 7, fresh IL-2 medium replaced half the medium. Sequencing was performed with immunoSEQ multiplex PCR; in TCRdb, only in-frame clones are kept and a portion is missing. Altogether some 22,000 clones are present, roughly 80% being singletons, with the ten largest covering roughly a quarter. Trimming took off 0 bases at V and 0 bases at J, with 9 bases between the two ends. This CDR3 contains 15 residues. CDR1 and CDR2 from the germline V gene are SGHKS and YYEKEE (reference sequence).

Material: CD4+ T cells from PBMCs cultured with HCoV-NL63 spike peptides, obtained after COVID-19 vaccination. The TCR comes from a human donor who received a COVID-19 vaccine. The chain carries TRBV5-5 and TRBJ1-2; D is uncertain. The CDR3 DNA follows: TGTGCCAGCAGCTTGGTTTCACAAGCTAACTATGGCTACACCTTC. Translation gives CASSLVSQANYGYTF.